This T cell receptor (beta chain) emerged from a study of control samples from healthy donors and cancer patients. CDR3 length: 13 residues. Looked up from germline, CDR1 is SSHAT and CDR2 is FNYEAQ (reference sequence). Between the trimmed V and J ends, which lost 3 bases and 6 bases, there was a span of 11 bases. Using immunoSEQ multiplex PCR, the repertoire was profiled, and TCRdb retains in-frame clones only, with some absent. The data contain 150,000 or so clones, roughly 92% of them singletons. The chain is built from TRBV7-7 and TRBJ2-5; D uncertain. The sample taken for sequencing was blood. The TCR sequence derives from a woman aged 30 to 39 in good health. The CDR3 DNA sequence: TGTGCCAGCAGCTTTTCTGATCAACAGACCCAGTACTTC. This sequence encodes CASSFSDQQTQYF.